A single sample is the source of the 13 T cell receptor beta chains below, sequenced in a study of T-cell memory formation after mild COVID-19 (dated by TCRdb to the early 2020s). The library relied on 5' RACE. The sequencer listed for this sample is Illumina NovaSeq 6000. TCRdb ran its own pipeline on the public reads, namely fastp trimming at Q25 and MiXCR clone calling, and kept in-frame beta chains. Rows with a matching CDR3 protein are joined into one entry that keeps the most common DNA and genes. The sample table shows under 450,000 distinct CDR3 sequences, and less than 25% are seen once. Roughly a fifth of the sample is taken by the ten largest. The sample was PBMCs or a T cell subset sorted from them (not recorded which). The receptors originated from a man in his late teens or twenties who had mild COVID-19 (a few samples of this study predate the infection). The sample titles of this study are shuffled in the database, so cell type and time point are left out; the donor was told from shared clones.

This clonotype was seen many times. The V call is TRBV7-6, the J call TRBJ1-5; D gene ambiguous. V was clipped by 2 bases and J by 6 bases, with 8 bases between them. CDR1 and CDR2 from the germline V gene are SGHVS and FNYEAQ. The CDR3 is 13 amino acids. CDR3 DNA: TGTGCCAGCAGCTTAAATCAGGTTCAGCCCCAGCATTTT. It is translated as CASSLNQVQPQHF.

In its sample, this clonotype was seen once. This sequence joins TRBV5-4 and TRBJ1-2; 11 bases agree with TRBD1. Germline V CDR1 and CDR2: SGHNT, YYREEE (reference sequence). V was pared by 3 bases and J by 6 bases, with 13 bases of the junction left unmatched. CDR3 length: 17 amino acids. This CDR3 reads CASSWDRGEGLRDGYTF. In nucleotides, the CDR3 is TGTGCCAGCAGCTGGGACAGGGGGGAAGGACTAAGGGATGGCTACACCTTC.

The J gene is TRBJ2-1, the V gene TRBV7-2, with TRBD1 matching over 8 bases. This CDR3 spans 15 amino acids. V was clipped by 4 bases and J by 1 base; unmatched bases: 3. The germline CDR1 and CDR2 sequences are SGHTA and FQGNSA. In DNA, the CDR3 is TGTGCCAGCAGCTACCGGGACAGGTCCTACAATGAGCAGTTCTTC. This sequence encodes CASSYRDRSYNEQFF.

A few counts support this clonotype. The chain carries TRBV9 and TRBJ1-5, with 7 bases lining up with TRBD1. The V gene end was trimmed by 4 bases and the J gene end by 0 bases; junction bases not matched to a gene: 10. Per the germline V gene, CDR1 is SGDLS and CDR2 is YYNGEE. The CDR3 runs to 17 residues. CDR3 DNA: TGTGCCAGCAGCCCCAAGACTGACAGGGATAGCAATCAGCCCCAGCATTTT. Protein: CASSPKTDRDSNQPQHF.

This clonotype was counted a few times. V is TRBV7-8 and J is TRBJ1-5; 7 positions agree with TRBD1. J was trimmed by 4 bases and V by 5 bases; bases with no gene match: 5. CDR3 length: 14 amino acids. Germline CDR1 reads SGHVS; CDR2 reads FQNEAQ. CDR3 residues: CASSKGQINQPQHF. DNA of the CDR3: TGTGCCAGCAGCAAGGGACAGATAAATCAGCCCCAGCATTTT. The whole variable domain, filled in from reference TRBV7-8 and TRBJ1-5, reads GAGVSQSPRYKVAKRGQDVALRCDPISGHVSLFWYQQALGQGPEFLTYFQNEAQLDKSGLPSDRFFAERPEGSVSTLKIQRTQQEDSAVYLCASSKGQINQPQHFGDGTRLSIL.

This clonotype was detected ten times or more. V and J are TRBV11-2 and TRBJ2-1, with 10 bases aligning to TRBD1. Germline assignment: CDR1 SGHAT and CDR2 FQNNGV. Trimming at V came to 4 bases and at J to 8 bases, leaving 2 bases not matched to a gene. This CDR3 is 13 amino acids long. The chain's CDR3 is CASSSTGGDEQFF. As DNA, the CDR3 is TGTGCCAGCAGCTCGACAGGGGGCGATGAGCAGTTCTTC.

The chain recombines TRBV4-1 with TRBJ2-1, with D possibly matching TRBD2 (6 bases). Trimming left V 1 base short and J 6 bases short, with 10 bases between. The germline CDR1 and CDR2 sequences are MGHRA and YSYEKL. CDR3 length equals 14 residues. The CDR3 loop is CASSQAGGANEQFF. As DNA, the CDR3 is TGCGCCAGCAGCCAAGCTGGAGGGGCCAATGAGCAGTTCTTC.

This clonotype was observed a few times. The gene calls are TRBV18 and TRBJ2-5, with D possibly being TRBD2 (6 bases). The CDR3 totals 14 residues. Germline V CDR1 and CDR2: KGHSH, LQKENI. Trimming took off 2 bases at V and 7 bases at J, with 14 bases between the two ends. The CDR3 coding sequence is TGTGCCAGCTCACCAGGGAGGACCGAGGCGACCCAGTACTTC. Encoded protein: CASSPGRTEATQYF.

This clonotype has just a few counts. DNA for the CDR3: TGTGCCAGCAGCCGAGGGGGCCTTTTGAACACTGAAGCTTTCTTT. Translating it yields CASSRGGLLNTEAFF. This chain links TRBV7-3 with TRBJ1-1, with 7 bases that match TRBD1. Germline loops: CDR1 SGHTA, CDR2 FQGTGA. The V segment lost 5 bases and the J segment 0 bases; nucleotides outside the gene matches: 6. The CDR3 runs 15 residues.

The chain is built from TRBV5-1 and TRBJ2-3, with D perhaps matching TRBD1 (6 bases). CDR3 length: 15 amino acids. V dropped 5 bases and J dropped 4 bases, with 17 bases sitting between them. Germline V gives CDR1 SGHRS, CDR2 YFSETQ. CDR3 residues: CASRSVVQGSDTQYF. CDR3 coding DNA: TGCGCCAGCAGATCCGTAGTACAGGGTTCAGATACGCAGTATTTT.

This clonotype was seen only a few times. CDR3 bases: TGTGCCAGCAGTTTAGCGCAGACAGCCTATGGCTACACCTTC. The encoded protein is CASSLAQTAYGYTF. The chain combines TRBV12-3 or TRBV12-4 with TRBJ1-2, with D possibly being TRBD1 (5 bases). CDR3 length equals 14 residues. Trimming stripped 0 bases from V and 4 bases from J, with 9 bases between.

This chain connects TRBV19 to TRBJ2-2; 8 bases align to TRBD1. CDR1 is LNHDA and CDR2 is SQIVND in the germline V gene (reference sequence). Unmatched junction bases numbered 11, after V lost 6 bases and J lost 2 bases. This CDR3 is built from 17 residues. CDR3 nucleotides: TGTGCCAGTAGATGGGGGTCGACAGGGGTTAACACCGGGGAGCTGTTTTTT. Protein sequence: CASRWGSTGVNTGELFF.

In nucleotides, the CDR3 is TGTGCCAGCAGCCAATGGACGAACAATGAGCAGTTCTTC. Its protein product is CASSQWTNNEQFF. The genes are TRBV7-3 and TRBJ2-1, with D hard to call. CDR1 SGHTA and CDR2 FQGTGA come from the germline V gene. The ends were cut back, 5 bases at V and 5 bases at J, with 10 bases in the middle. CDR3 size: 13 residues. Full variable domain (remainder filled in from reference TRBV7-3 and TRBJ2-1): GAGVSQTPSNKVTEKGKYVELRCDPISGHTALYWYRQSLGQGPEFLIYFQGTGAADDSGLPNDRFFAVRPEGSVSTLKIQRTERGDSAVYLCASSQWTNNEQFFGPGTRLTVL.